This passage covers 25 T cell receptor beta chains from one sample sequenced in a study of blood T cell repertoires in COVID-19. Sequencing used immunoSEQ multiplex PCR; TCRdb keeps in-frame clones, though not all of them. Here the sample spans around 310,000 clones, around 89% being singletons. Sequencing input: peripheral blood. The receptors were gathered from a woman between 40 and 50 years old with COVID-19, enrolled during active disease.

The chain is built from TRBV7-3 and TRBJ2-7, with TRBD2 as a possible D gene (6 bases). This CDR3 spans 14 amino acids. Germline values: CDR1 SGHTA, CDR2 FQGTGA. The V end lost 5 bases, the J end lost 6 bases, and 17 bases lay between the germline ends. In DNA, the CDR3 is TGTGCCAGCAGCCCCGGTGGGACTGCGTCCGAGCAGTACTTC. It specifies CASSPGGTASEQYF.

In the case of this clone: Other DNA sequences in this specimen translate into the identical CDR3. The chain has TRBV27 and TRBJ2-1; no reliable D call. V was trimmed by 5 bases and J by 0 bases, leaving 5 bases between them. The germline V gene encodes CDR1 MNHEY and CDR2 SMNVEV (reference sequence). CDR3 length equals 13 residues. The CDR3: CASSRSSYNEQFF. The CDR3 DNA follows: TGTGCCAGCAGTCGGAGCTCCTACAATGAGCAGTTCTTC.

To note about this clone: At the DNA level, this CDR3 is encoded by other sequences in the same sample as well. The CDR3 loop reads CASSFGGGTEAFF. CDR3 coding DNA: TGTGCCAGCAGTTTTGGTGGAGGCACTGAAGCTTTCTTT. The genes are TRBV12-3 or TRBV12-4 and TRBJ1-1; D is undetermined. There are 13 residues in the CDR3. V lost 3 bases, J lost 4 bases, and 9 bases lay in between.

The chain has TRBV12-3 or TRBV12-4 and TRBJ1-1; D gene ambiguous. With 3 bases removed from V and 6 bases from J, the gap between germline ends came to 8 bases. This CDR3 spans 12 amino acids. CDR3 in DNA: TGTGCCAGCAGTTTGGTCCAGGCTGAAGCTTTCTTT. It encodes CASSLVQAEAFF.

The chain employs TRBV7-9 and TRBJ1-4; maybe TRBD1 (6 bases). The germline V and J ends were trimmed by 5 bases and 7 bases, with 11 bases remaining between them. The CDR3 has 13 amino acids. Germline CDR1 and CDR2: SEHNR and FQNEAQ (reference sequence). The CDR3 region has the DNA TGTGCCAGCAGCCCGGACAGATTTGAAAAACTGTTTTTT. Protein: CASSPDRFEKLFF.

This clone was counted between two and nine times. For the CDR3, the DNA is TGCGCCAGCAGCTACCAGGAGGGGACAGATACGCAGTATTTT. Protein: CASSYQEGTDTQYF. The chain recombines TRBV5-1 with TRBJ2-3; D may be TRBD2 (6 bases). CDR1 and CDR2 (germline): SGHRS, YFSETQ. V was pared by 3 bases and J by 3 bases, with 11 bases between. The CDR3 spans 14 residues.

The chain uses TRBV18 and TRBJ2-3, with D perhaps matching TRBD2 (5 bases). The germline V gene encodes CDR1 KGHSH and CDR2 LQKENI. Trimming left V 3 bases short and J 4 bases short, with 11 bases between. This CDR3 is built from 14 residues. As DNA, the CDR3 is TGTGCCAGCTCACCGGGTAGCGCCGCAGATACGCAGTATTTT. Protein product: CASSPGSAADTQYF. The whole variable domain, remainder taken from reference TRBV18 and TRBJ2-3, is NAGVMQNPRHLVRRRGQEARLRCSPMKGHSHVYWYRQLPEEGLKFMVYLQKENIIDESGMPKERFSAEFPKEGPSILRIQQVVRGDSAAYFCASSPGSAADTQYFGPGTRLTVL.

This chain uses TRBV7-9 with TRBJ2-1; D gene uncertain. CDR3 length: 15 amino acids. Trimming took off 5 bases at V and 6 bases at J, with 17 bases between the two ends. The germline CDR1 and CDR2 sequences are SEHNR and FQNEAQ (reference sequence). The chain's CDR3 is CASSPGLSRGNEQFF. The CDR3 DNA sequence: TGTGCCAGCAGCCCCGGTTTGTCTAGAGGCAATGAGCAGTTCTTC.

The gene calls are TRBV7-2 and TRBJ1-5; possible D gene TRBD1, 5 bases. Trimming removed 0 bases from V and 7 bases from J, with 13 bases in between. In germline, CDR1 is SGHTA, CDR2 FQGNSA. The CDR3 runs to 15 residues. CDR3 in DNA: TGTGCCAGCAGCTTAGCGGGTAGTGGGGGGCAGCCCCAGCATTTT. Amino acids: CASSLAGSGGQPQHF.

The chain combines TRBV5-4 with TRBJ1-3; D is uncertain. Looked up from germline, CDR1 is SGHNT and CDR2 is YYREEE (reference sequence). CDR3 size: 13 residues. Trimming left V 7 bases short and J 3 bases short, with 11 bases between. In nucleotides, the CDR3 is TGTGCCAGCGGAGTGCGGAATGGAAACACCATATATTTT. Residues: CASGVRNGNTIYF.

The J gene is TRBJ2-1, the V gene TRBV12-2; the table calls TRBD2, which could not be checked here. TRBV12-2 is recorded as a pseudogene. This CDR3 is 16 amino acids long. The CDR3 here is CASRLVPSGRYNEQFF. The CDR3 coding sequence is TGTGCAAGTCGCTTAGTTCCTAGCGGGAGGTACAATGAGCAGTTCTTC.

J is TRBJ2-7 and V is TRBV27, with D unclear. This CDR3 spans 13 amino acids. The V and J ends lost 3 bases and 4 bases respectively, with 10 bases between them. Germline assignment: CDR1 MNHEY and CDR2 SMNVEV (reference sequence). The CDR3 DNA reads TGTGCCAGCAGTTTGGAGCCTCAGTACGAGCAGTACTTC. Translating gives CASSLEPQYEQYF.

This chain connects TRBV11-2 to TRBJ2-7; 9 nucleotides match TRBD1. With 0 bases clipped from V and 4 bases from J, the junction kept 7 bases outside the gene matches. Germline lookup yields CDR1 SGHAT and CDR2 FQNNGV. There are 16 residues in the CDR3. CDR3 loop: CASSLEPGQGLYEQYF. The CDR3 coding sequence is TGTGCCAGCAGCTTAGAGCCGGGACAGGGCTTGTACGAGCAGTACTTC.

The rearrangement joins TRBV7-2 to TRBJ1-6; perhaps TRBD1 as D (6 bases). The V end lost 2 bases, the J end lost 0 bases, and 17 bases lay between the germline ends. This CDR3 region has 19 residues. CDR1 is SGHTA, CDR2 FQGNSA, per germline. In nucleotides, the CDR3 is TGTGCCAGCAGCTTATACCGCTTGGGGGCGAGCTCCTATAATTCACCCCTCCACTTT. Translation gives CASSLYRLGASSYNSPLHF.

On this clone: The junction and the germline gene differ at one end; a read error may be behind it. V usage is TRBV7-9 and J usage is TRBJ1-3; D is undetermined. This CDR3 spans 14 amino acids. Germline CDR1 and CDR2: SEHNR and FQNEAQ (reference sequence). The CDR3 spells CVSSHGDSGNTIYF. Written as DNA, the CDR3 is TGTGTCAGCAGCCACGGGGACTCTGGAAACACCATATATTTT.

This chain connects TRBV28 to TRBJ1-3; D might be TRBD1 (6 bases). The germline V gene has CDR1 MDHEN and CDR2 SYDVKM. The CDR3 totals 14 residues. Trimming took off 5 bases at V and 4 bases at J, with 12 bases between the two ends. Written as DNA, the CDR3 is TGTGCCAGCAGTGAAACAGGGCTCGGAAACACCATATATTTT. Translating gives CASSETGLGNTIYF. The full variable domain, its missing parts supplied by reference TRBV28 and TRBJ1-3, is DVKVTQSSRYLVKRTGEKVFLECVQDMDHENMFWYRQDPGLGLRLIYFSYDVKMKEKGDIPEGYSVSREKKERFSLILESASTNQTSMYLCASSETGLGNTIYFGEGSWLTVV.

The V and J genes are TRBV5-6 and TRBJ2-7; no clear D gene. Germline assignment: CDR1 SGHDT and CDR2 YYEEEE. V lost 4 bases and J lost 3, with 5 bases in between. This CDR3 contains 11 residues. The CDR3 DNA is TGTGCCAGCAGCACAGACTACGAGCAGTACTTC. It specifies CASSTDYEQYF.

The CDR3 DNA reads as TGTGCCAGCAGTTACCTCGGTGCGGGTGAAGCTTTCTTT. This sequence encodes CASSYLGAGEAFF. The chain couples TRBV6-5 to TRBJ1-1, with D unclear. There are 13 residues in the CDR3. Trimming removed 2 bases from V and 7 bases from J, with 11 bases in between. Germline V gene sequence: CDR1 MNHEY, CDR2 SVGAGI.

This rearrangement joins TRBV2 to TRBJ1-2, with a possible D match to TRBD1 (5 bases). V was shortened by 7 bases and J by 5 bases, with 11 bases between the two germline ends. Germline V lookup: CDR1 SNHLY, CDR2 FYNNEI. This CDR3 contains 12 residues. The CDR3 nucleotides read TGTGCCAGCACCGGGGGAGGGTATGGCTACACCTTC. Its translation: CASTGGGYGYTF.

Points on this clone: This same CDR3 is encoded by further DNA sequences in the sample. The rearrangement uses TRBV7-3 and TRBJ1-1; possible D gene TRBD1, 5 bases. V lost 3 bases to trimming and J lost 1 base, with 6 bases between them. The length of the CDR3 is 13 residues. CDR1 is SGHTA and CDR2 is FQGTGA in the germline V gene. This CDR3 is CASSLTANTEAFF. The CDR3 coding sequence is TGTGCCAGCAGCTTGACAGCGAACACTGAAGCTTTCTTT.

The chain carries TRBV5-1 and TRBJ1-3; D uncertain. Per germline, CDR1 SGHRS and CDR2 YFSETQ. This CDR3 is 15 amino acids long. Trimming took 1 base from V and 1 from J, leaving 9 bases between them. The CDR3 coding sequence is TGCGCCAGCAGCTTGCGGGGTGGATCTGGAAACACCATATATTTT. It is translated as CASSLRGGSGNTIYF.

The rearrangement links TRBV4-3 to TRBJ2-1; TRBD2 agrees at 8 bases. CDR1 is LGHNA, CDR2 YSLEER, per germline. V was clipped by 1 base and J by 4 bases; unmatched bases: 6. CDR3 length: 16 residues. This chain's CDR3 is CASSQGGTRQYNEQFF. Written as DNA, the CDR3 is TGCGCCAGCAGCCAAGGGGGGACTAGACAGTACAATGAGCAGTTCTTC.

V usage is TRBV9 and J usage is TRBJ2-1, with D tentatively TRBD1 (5 bases). In germline, CDR1 is SGDLS, CDR2 YYNGEE. The length of the CDR3 is 14 residues. The V end lost 4 bases, the J end lost 4 bases, and 12 bases lay between the germline ends. CDR3 sequence: CASSPQGLYNEQFF. CDR3 nucleotides: TGTGCCAGCAGCCCCCAGGGTTTGTACAATGAGCAGTTCTTC.

The chain combines TRBV27 with TRBJ1-2, with D uncertain. The CDR3 has 15 residues. Germline V gene lookup returns CDR1 MNHEY and CDR2 SMNVEV (reference sequence). V gave up 2 bases and J gave up 5 bases, with 15 bases separating them. CDR3 in DNA: TGTGCCAGCAGTTTAGAAGTCACGGGGAATTATGGCTACACCTTC. It yields the protein CASSLEVTGNYGYTF.

This rearrangement joins TRBV4-3 to TRBJ2-6; TRBD1 is a possible D gene (5 bases). This CDR3 spans 16 amino acids. Trimming removed 4 bases from V and 3 bases from J, with 13 bases in between. Germline-derived CDR1 and CDR2 are LGHNA and YSLEER. CDR3 amino acids: CASSRRATDGANVLTF. CDR3 nucleotide sequence: TGCGCCAGCAGCCGCAGGGCCACGGATGGGGCCAACGTCCTGACTTTC.